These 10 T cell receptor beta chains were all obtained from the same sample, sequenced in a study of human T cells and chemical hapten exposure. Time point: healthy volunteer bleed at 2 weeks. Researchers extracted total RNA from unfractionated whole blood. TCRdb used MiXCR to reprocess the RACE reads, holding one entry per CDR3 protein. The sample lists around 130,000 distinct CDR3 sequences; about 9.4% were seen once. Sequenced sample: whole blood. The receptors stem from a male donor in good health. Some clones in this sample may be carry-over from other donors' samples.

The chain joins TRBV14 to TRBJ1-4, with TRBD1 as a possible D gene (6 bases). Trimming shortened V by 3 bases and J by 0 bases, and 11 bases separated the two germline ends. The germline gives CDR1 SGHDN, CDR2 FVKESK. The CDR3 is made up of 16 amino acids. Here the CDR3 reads CASSHPTGATNEKLFF. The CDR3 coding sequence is TGTGCCAGCAGCCACCCGACAGGTGCAACTAATGAAAAACTGTTTTTT. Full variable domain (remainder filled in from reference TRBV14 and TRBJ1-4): EAGVTQFPSHSVIEKGQTVTLRCDPISGHDNLYWYRRVMGKEIKFLLHFVKESKQDESGMPNNRFLAERTGGTYSTLKVQPAELEDSGVYFCASSHPTGATNEKLFFGSGTQLSVL.

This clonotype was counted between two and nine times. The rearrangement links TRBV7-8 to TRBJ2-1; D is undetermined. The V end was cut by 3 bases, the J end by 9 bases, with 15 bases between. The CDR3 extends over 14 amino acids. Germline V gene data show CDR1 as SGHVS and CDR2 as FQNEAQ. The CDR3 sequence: CASSFRATKPEQFF. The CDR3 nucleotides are TGTGCCAGCAGCTTCCGAGCTACTAAACCTGAGCAGTTCTTC.

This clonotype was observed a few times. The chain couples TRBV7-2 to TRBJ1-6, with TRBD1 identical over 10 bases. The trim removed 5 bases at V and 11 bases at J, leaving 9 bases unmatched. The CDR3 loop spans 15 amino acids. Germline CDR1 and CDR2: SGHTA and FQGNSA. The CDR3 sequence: CASSPEGQGLAPLHF. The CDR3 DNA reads TGTGCCAGCAGCCCCGAGGGACAGGGGTTAGCACCCCTCCACTTT.

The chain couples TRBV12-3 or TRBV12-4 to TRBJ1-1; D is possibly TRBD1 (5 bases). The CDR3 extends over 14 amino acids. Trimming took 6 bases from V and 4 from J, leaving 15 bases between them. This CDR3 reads CASSPLGLGTEAFF. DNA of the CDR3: TGTGCCAGCAGCCCACTGGGGCTGGGCACTGAAGCTTTCTTT.

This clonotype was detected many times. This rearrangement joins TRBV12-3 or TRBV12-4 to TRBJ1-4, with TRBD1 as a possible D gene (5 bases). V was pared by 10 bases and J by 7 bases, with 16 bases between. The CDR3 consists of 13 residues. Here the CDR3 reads CATRDPRTEKLFF. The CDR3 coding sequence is TGTGCCACCAGGGACCCTAGGACTGAAAAACTGTTTTTT.

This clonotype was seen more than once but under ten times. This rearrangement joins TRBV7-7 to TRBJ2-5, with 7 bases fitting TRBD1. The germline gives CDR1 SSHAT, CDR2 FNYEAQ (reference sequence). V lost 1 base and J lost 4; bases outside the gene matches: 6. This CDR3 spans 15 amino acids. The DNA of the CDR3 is TGTGCCAGCAGCTTAGGCAGGGGGTTCATAGAGACCCAGTACTTC. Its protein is CASSLGRGFIETQYF.

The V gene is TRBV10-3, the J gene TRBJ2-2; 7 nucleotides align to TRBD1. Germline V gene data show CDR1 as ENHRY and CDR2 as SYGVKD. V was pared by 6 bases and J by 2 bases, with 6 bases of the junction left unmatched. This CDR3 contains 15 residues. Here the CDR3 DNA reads TGTGCCATCAGGTCCGACAGGGAAAACACCGGGGAGCTGTTTTTT. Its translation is CAIRSDRENTGELFF.

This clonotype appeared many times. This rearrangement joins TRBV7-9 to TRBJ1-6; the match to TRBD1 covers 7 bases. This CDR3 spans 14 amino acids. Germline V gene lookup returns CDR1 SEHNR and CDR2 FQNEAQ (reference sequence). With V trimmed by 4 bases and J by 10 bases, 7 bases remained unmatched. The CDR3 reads CASSSSTGKSPLHF. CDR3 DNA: TGTGCCAGCAGCTCATCGACAGGGAAGTCACCCCTCCACTTT.

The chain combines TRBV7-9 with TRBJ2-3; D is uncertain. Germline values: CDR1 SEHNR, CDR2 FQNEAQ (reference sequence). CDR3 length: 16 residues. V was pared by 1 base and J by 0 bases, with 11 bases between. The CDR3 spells CASSLGGGPSTDTQYF. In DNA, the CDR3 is TGTGCCAGCAGCTTAGGCGGCGGACCTAGCACAGATACGCAGTATTTT.

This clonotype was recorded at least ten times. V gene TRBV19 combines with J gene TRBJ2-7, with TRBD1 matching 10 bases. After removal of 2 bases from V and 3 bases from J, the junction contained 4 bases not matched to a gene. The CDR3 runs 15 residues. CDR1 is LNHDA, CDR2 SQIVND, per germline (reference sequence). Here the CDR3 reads CASSISGTGVYEQYF. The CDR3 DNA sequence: TGTGCCAGTAGTATATCAGGGACAGGGGTCTACGAGCAGTACTTC.